These 2 T cell receptor beta chains were sequenced from one sample in a study of T cell repertoires in cytomegalovirus infection. Each CDR3 protein gets one entry after TCRdb re-called the reads with MiXCR. Here the sample spans about 220,000 distinct CDR3 sequences, 38% being singletons. No antigen is known for these receptors. Sequenced here: CD8+ T cells from cultured PBMCs, sampled from culture after CMV antigen stimulation. The receptors stem from a human donor in good health (CMV status not recorded). Some clones in this sample may be carry-over from other donors' samples.

This clonotype was detected only a few times. The chain employs TRBV7-9 and TRBJ2-7; 8 nucleotides match TRBD2. There are 16 residues in the CDR3. Germline values: CDR1 SEHNR, CDR2 FQNEAQ (reference sequence). Germline trimming cut 2 bases from V and 2 bases from J; bases unmatched to any gene: 8. CDR3 nucleotide sequence: TGTGCCAGCAGCTTATCCGAACTAGCGGATCCCTACGAGCAGTACTTC. Its translation: CASSLSELADPYEQYF.

In this sample, this clonotype turned up many times. The chain is built from TRBV7-8 and TRBJ2-2, with D perhaps matching TRBD2 (6 bases). Germline lookup yields CDR1 SGHVS and CDR2 FQNEAQ. The CDR3 contains 17 residues. Trimming left V 3 bases short and J 1 base short, with 15 bases between. CDR3 coding DNA: TGTGCCAGCAGCTTGGGATCCGGGACTTTGAACACCGGGGAGCTGTTTTTT. Its translation: CASSLGSGTLNTGELFF.